This note documents a single T cell receptor beta chain sequence. The table came from immunoSEQ multiplex PCR; TCRdb's copy has only in-frame clones and leaves some out. The data contain more than 95,000 clones, roughly 90% of them singletons. The V gene lost 5 bases and the J gene lost 6 bases, with 13 bases spanning the gap. This CDR3 contains 14 residues. Germline loops: CDR1 SGHNT, CDR2 YENEEA. This record belongs to a study of control samples from healthy donors and cancer patients. This TCR was sampled from a man aged 55 to 70 with lung cancer. The genes are TRBV11-3 and TRBJ2-2; D possibly corresponds to TRBD2 (7 bases). Sequenced: PBMCs. The CDR3 coding sequence is TGTGCCAGCAGCCGGGGAGGGGGAGCCGGGGAGCTGTTTTTT. Residues: CASSRGGGAGELFF.